This T cell receptor (beta chain) is drawn from a study of shared clonotypes between healthy human individuals. The study's findings and limits: In a few donors, approximately 5% of naive CD4 clonotypes appeared in common. It was anticipated that sequencing depth would influence how many clonotypes donors shared.

This clone was seen a single time. Its antigen is undetermined. Produced via immunoSEQ multiplex PCR; TCRdb's table is partial and in-frame only. Counted here are around 990,000 clones, around 77% occurring once; the ten biggest clones make up 0.89%. The CDR3 is 15 residues long. CDR1 and CDR2 (germline): MDHEN, SYDVKM. V was trimmed by 3 bases and J by 8 bases, leaving 17 bases between them. The TCR originated in a man younger than 30 in good health. Some clones in this sample may be carry-over from other donors' samples. The V call is TRBV28, the J call TRBJ1-3; the D gene is possibly TRBD1 (6 bases). Sequencing used memory CD4+ T cells from PBMCs. The subset here: CD45RA-negative fraction. The CDR3: CASSLITGGPDTIYF. CDR3 coding DNA: TGTGCCAGCAGTTTGATCACTGGGGGCCCCGACACCATATATTTT.